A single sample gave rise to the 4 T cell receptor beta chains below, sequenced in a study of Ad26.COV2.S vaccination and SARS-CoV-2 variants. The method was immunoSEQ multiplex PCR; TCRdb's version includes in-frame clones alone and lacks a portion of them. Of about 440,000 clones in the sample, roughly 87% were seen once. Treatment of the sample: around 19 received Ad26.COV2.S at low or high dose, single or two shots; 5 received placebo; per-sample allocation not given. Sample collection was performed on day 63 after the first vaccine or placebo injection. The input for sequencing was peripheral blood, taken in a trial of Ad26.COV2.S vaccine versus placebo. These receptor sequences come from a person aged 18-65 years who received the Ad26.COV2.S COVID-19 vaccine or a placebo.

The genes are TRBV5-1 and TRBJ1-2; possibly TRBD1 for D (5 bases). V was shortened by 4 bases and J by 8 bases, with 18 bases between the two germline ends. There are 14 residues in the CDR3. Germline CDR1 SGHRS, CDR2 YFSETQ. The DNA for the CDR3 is TGCGCCAGCAGCCGTGGACATCCTGGGGAAGGCTACACCTTC. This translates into CASSRGHPGEGYTF.

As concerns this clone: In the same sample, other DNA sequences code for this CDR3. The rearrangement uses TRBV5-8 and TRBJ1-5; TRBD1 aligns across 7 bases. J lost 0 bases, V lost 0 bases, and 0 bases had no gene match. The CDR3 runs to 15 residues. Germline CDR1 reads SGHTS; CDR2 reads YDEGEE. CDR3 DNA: TGTGCCAGCAGCTTGGGGGACAGTAGCAATCAGCCCCAGCATTTT. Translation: CASSLGDSSNQPQHF.

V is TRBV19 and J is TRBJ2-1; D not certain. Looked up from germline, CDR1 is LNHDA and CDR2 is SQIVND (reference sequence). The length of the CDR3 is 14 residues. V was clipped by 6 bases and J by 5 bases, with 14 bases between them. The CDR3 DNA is TGTGCCAGTAGCGAAACGATAACGCACAATGAGCAGTTCTTC. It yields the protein CASSETITHNEQFF.

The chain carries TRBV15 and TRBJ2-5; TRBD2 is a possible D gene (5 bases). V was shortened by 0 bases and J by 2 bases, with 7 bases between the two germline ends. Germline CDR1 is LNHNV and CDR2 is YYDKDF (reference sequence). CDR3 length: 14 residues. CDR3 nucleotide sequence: TGTGCCACCAGCAGAGAGGGAGATCAAGAGACCCAGTACTTC. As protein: CATSREGDQETQYF.